The source of this T cell receptor (beta chain) is a study of CD8 T cells in ankylosing spondylitis. Study-level results: Disease-linked clones reportedly concentrated significantly in matched ankylosing spondylitis synovial fluid. In the blood and synovial fluid of reactive arthritis, some motif variants had been previously reported.

This clonotype was counted many times. Its antigen is not identified. Using quantitative 5'-RACE with molecular barcodes, the authors made TCR beta libraries. TCRdb fed the 5' RACE reads into MiXCR, producing one record per CDR3 protein. The sample carries 200,000 or so distinct CDR3 sequences, over 10% recorded once. The sequencing input was blood, either unsorted or a sorted T cell fraction (not recorded which). This receptor was taken from a female donor with ankylosing spondylitis or in good health (not recorded which).

CDR3 amino acids: CASSFFGKPPEELFF. The DNA of the CDR3 is TGTGCCAGCAGTTTCTTCGGGAAACCACCGGAGGAGCTGTTTTTT. The J gene is TRBJ2-2, the V gene TRBV12-3 or TRBV12-4; TRBD2 is a possible D gene (5 bases). This CDR3 has 15 residues. V was clipped by 3 bases and J by 10 bases, with 18 bases between them.